These 27 T cell receptor beta chains came from one sample sequenced in a study of PD-L1 blockade in urothelial cancer (dated by TCRdb to about 2017). The time point label for this specimen denotes: peripheral blood 6 weeks after treatment start. Library creation used the immunoSEQ multiplex PCR assay. Drawn from immuneACCESS, this table holds only the in-frame rearrangements with V and J called that TCRdb kept. Clones are partly lost; checked studies trace under half to an unresolved V gene and leave the rest unexplained. This sample has around 21,000 clones in its table, and over 80% of those were observed once. In total, the top ten clones hold more than 1.5% of the sample. The sample was PBMCs, taken around atezolizumab (anti-PD-L1) treatment. All receptors come from a man between 50 and 59 years old with urothelial cancer.

The gene calls are TRBV5-4 and TRBJ2-1, with TRBD2 matching 8 bases. V was pared by 0 bases and J by 9 bases, with 5 bases of the junction left unmatched. The germline CDR1 and CDR2 sequences are SGHNT and YYREEE (reference sequence). The CDR3 loop spans 14 amino acids. In DNA form, the CDR3 reads TGTGCCAGCAGCTTGGCCGGGGGGGCCGGTGAGCAGTTCTTC. Its translation: CASSLAGGAGEQFF.

This chain uses TRBV27 with TRBJ1-1; D perhaps matches TRBD1 (6 bases). V lost 8 bases, J lost 3 bases, and 10 bases lay in between. Germline-derived CDR1 and CDR2 are MNHEY and SMNVEV (reference sequence). The CDR3 sequence is 12 residues long. Here the CDR3 DNA reads TGTGCCAGCGCTACAGGGTACACTGAAGCTTTCTTT. It yields the protein CASATGYTEAFF.

This chain links TRBV7-8 with TRBJ1-2; tentatively, D is TRBD1 (5 bases). Germline V gene sequence: CDR1 SGHVS, CDR2 FQNEAQ. V was pared by 5 bases and J by 4 bases, with 14 bases between. The CDR3 sequence is 14 residues long. The CDR3 bases are TGTGCCAGCAGCGTTAGATACCAGGGCTATGGCTACACCTTC. Its translation: CASSVRYQGYGYTF.

The gene calls are TRBV7-2 and TRBJ2-5; TRBD1 agrees at 9 bases. The CDR3 is 15 residues long. Germline CDR1 reads SGHTA; CDR2 reads FQGNSA. The ends lost 3 bases at V and 9 bases at J; junction bases unmatched: 11. CDR3 protein: CASSFSLQGAGAQYF. For the CDR3, the DNA is TGTGCCAGCAGCTTCTCACTACAGGGGGCAGGGGCCCAGTACTTC.

The chain is built from TRBV27 and TRBJ1-4, with D unresolved. CDR1 is MNHEY and CDR2 is SMNVEV in the germline V gene (reference sequence). The CDR3 runs to 12 residues. Trimming cost V 6 bases and J 10 bases, with 12 bases left between them. The CDR3 spells CASRAAAGKLFF. CDR3 nucleotides: TGTGCCAGCAGGGCCGCGGCGGGAAAACTGTTTTTT.

V is TRBV9 and J is TRBJ1-2; no reliable D call. Trimming shortened V by 3 bases and J by 0 bases, and 9 bases separated the two germline ends. The germline V gene encodes CDR1 SGDLS and CDR2 YYNGEE. This CDR3 contains 14 residues. The CDR3 spells CASSELRANYGYTF. The CDR3 coding sequence is TGTGCCAGCAGCGAATTGAGGGCTAACTATGGCTACACCTTC.

This chain uses TRBV19 with TRBJ1-1; 11 nucleotides line up with TRBD1. Trimming cost V 3 bases and J 1 base; bases outside gene matches: 7. CDR3 length equals 17 residues. Looked up from germline, CDR1 is LNHDA and CDR2 is SQIVND (reference sequence). The CDR3 here is CASSMAGTGGKNTEAFF. CDR3 in DNA: TGTGCCAGTAGTATGGCCGGGACAGGGGGTAAGAACACTGAAGCTTTCTTT.

The gene calls are TRBV6-1 and TRBJ1-2; D perhaps matches TRBD1 (5 bases). The germline V gene encodes CDR1 MNHNS and CDR2 SASEGT. The CDR3 covers 15 residues. Deletions cut 2 bases from V and 2 bases from J, with 12 bases between. DNA for the CDR3: TGTGCCAGCAGTGAACAGGGCTCCCTCAACTATGGCTACACCTTC. This translates into CASSEQGSLNYGYTF.

The gene calls are TRBV29-1 and TRBJ1-3; 7 bases line up with TRBD1. There are 16 residues in the CDR3. Per germline, CDR1 SQVTM and CDR2 ANQGSEA. V was clipped by 5 bases and J by 0 bases; unmatched bases: 10. Here the CDR3 reads CSVKPPGQLSGNTIYF. DNA of the CDR3: TGCAGCGTTAAACCACCGGGACAGCTCTCTGGAAACACCATATATTTT.

This chain links TRBV18 with TRBJ1-4; a possible D gene is TRBD1 (5 bases). The V end lost 3 bases, the J end lost 8 bases, and 19 bases lay between the germline ends. CDR3 length equals 16 residues. Germline values: CDR1 KGHSH, CDR2 LQKENI. CDR3 nucleotides: TGTGCCAGCTCACCCAGAACAGGAAAGGTTGGCGAAAAACTGTTTTTT. It is translated as CASSPRTGKVGEKLFF. Complete variable domain (other parts from reference TRBV18 and TRBJ1-4): NAGVMQNPRHLVRRRGQEARLRCSPMKGHSHVYWYRQLPEEGLKFMVYLQKENIIDESGMPKERFSAEFPKEGPSILRIQQVVRGDSAAYFCASSPRTGKVGEKLFFGSGTQLSVL.

The rearrangement joins TRBV19 to TRBJ2-2; a weak D match, TRBD2 (7 bases). Germline CDR1 is LNHDA and CDR2 is SQIVND (reference sequence). The CDR3 covers 16 residues. Trimming removed 4 bases at V and 5 bases at J, with 17 bases between. CDR3 nucleotides: TGTGCCAGTAGTAGGGCGGGGGCAGCGGGGACCGGGGAGCTGTTTTTT. It is translated as CASSRAGAAGTGELFF. Based on the CDR3 plus reference TRBV19 and TRBJ2-2, the full variable domain is DGGITQSPKYLFRKEGQNVTLSCEQNLNHDAMYWYRQDPGQGLRLIYYSQIVNDFQKGDIAEGYSVSREKKESFPLTVTSAQKNPTAFYLCASSRAGAAGTGELFFGEGSRLTVL.

In this sample, this clone turned up a few times. This chain connects TRBV6-5 to TRBJ1-6; D not resolved. The CDR3 is 15 residues long. In germline, CDR1 is MNHEY, CDR2 SVGAGI. V lost 5 bases and J lost 0, with 8 bases in between. This CDR3 reads CASSRERSYNSPLHF. DNA for the CDR3: TGTGCCAGCAGTCGAGAGCGCTCCTATAATTCACCCCTCCACTTT.

This clone is a singleton in its sample. V usage is TRBV7-9 and J usage is TRBJ1-2, with D hard to call. The CDR3 is made up of 14 amino acids. V was clipped by 1 base and J by 4 bases, with 10 bases between them. Germline lookup yields CDR1 SEHNR and CDR2 FQNEAQ (reference sequence). The CDR3 reads CASSLGGLGYGYTF. As DNA, the CDR3 is TGTGCCAGCAGCTTAGGAGGCCTGGGCTATGGCTACACCTTC. The variable domain in full, completed from reference TRBV7-9 and TRBJ1-2, reads DTGVSQNPRHKITKRGQNVTFRCDPISEHNRLYWYRQTLGQGPEFLTYFQNEAQLEKSRLLSDRFSAERPKGSFSTLEIQRTEQGDSAMYLCASSLGGLGYGYTFGSGTRLTVV.

The count of this clone is one. J is TRBJ2-1 and V is TRBV27; maybe TRBD2 (6 bases). V was clipped by 5 bases and J by 7 bases, with 12 bases between them. CDR3 length: 13 residues. Germline V gives CDR1 MNHEY, CDR2 SMNVEV (reference sequence). The CDR3 nucleotides are TGTGCCAGCAGTCTCGGGACTGATAATGAGCAGTTCTTC. Its translation: CASSLGTDNEQFF.

The chain combines TRBV18 with TRBJ2-7, with a weak D call TRBD1 (6 bases). This CDR3 contains 13 residues. CDR1 and CDR2 (germline): KGHSH, LQKENI. V lost 1 base and J lost 4, with 8 bases in between. CDR3 residues: CASSPRGRYEQYF. DNA of the CDR3: TGTGCCAGCTCACCACGGGGGCGATACGAGCAGTACTTC.

This clone came up once. The chain links TRBV29-1 to TRBJ1-1, with 12 bases lining up with TRBD1. Germline CDR1 is SQVTM and CDR2 is ANQGSEA. V lost 7 bases and J lost 7; bases outside the gene matches: 10. The CDR3 runs to 14 residues. The CDR3 region has the DNA TGCAGCGCCGGAGGGACAGGGGGCTTAGGTGAAGCTTTCTTT. This encodes CSAGGTGGLGEAFF.

The chain employs TRBV6-6 and TRBJ2-6; TRBD1 matches at 7 bases. Germline lookup yields CDR1 MNHNY and CDR2 SVGAGI (reference sequence). There are 16 residues in the CDR3. V trimming: 2 bases; J trimming: 0 bases; junction bases outside the gene matches: 1. CDR3 protein: CASSYDRASGANVLTF. In DNA form, the CDR3 reads TGTGCCAGCAGTTACGACAGGGCCTCTGGGGCCAACGTCCTGACTTTC.

The rearrangement uses TRBV7-9 and TRBJ1-5, with a tentative D call TRBD1 (6 bases). Trimming took off 1 base at V and 0 bases at J, with 10 bases between the two ends. CDR1 is SEHNR and CDR2 is FQNEAQ in the germline V gene (reference sequence). The CDR3 is 16 amino acids. The CDR3 loop reads CASSLVSGVSNQPQHF. DNA of the CDR3: TGTGCCAGCAGCTTAGTGTCAGGGGTTAGCAATCAGCCCCAGCATTTT.

The chain has TRBV6-4 and TRBJ2-3; 16 bases are a match to TRBD2. The CDR3 runs 17 residues. The V segment lost 2 bases and the J segment 8 bases; nucleotides outside the gene matches: 7. Looked up from germline, CDR1 is MRHNA and CDR2 is SNTAGT. The CDR3 region is CASSDTGTSGGAGTQYF. The CDR3 bases are TGTGCCAGCAGTGACACCGGGACTAGCGGGGGGGCTGGTACGCAGTATTTT.

The chain uses TRBV7-9 and TRBJ1-1; D perhaps matches TRBD1 (5 bases). This CDR3 contains 14 residues. Germline CDR1 is SEHNR and CDR2 is FQNEAQ (reference sequence). The germline V and J ends were trimmed by 1 base and 4 bases, with 10 bases remaining between them. The chain's CDR3 is CASSLGGLGTEAFF. The CDR3, as DNA: TGTGCCAGCAGCTTAGGGGGCTTGGGCACTGAAGCTTTCTTT.

This chain joins TRBV7-9 and TRBJ2-6; no definite D call. Trimming left V 1 base short and J 1 base short, with 5 bases between. There are 15 residues in the CDR3. Germline V CDR1 and CDR2: SEHNR, FQNEAQ (reference sequence). As DNA, the CDR3 is TGTGCCAGCAGCTTAGTGACTTCTGGGGCCAACGTCCTGACTTTC. It encodes CASSLVTSGANVLTF.

V is TRBV19 and J is TRBJ2-2, with D perhaps TRBD1 (6 bases). This CDR3 spans 15 amino acids. Germline V gene data show CDR1 as LNHDA and CDR2 as SQIVND (reference sequence). V lost 6 bases and J 6 bases, leaving 17 bases between the germline ends. CDR3 sequence reads: CASRSDRIRAGELFF. CDR3 DNA sequence: TGTGCCAGTAGGTCCGACAGGATCCGGGCCGGGGAGCTGTTTTTT.

V and J are TRBV28 and TRBJ1-1; D uncertain. The CDR3 length is 13 residues. V was trimmed by 6 bases and J by 8 bases, leaving 16 bases between them. Germline V gives CDR1 MDHEN, CDR2 SYDVKM. The CDR3 coding sequence is TGTGCCAGCAGCTTGGCCCTGGGGAGCGAAGCTTTCTTT. It translates to CASSLALGSEAFF.

The V gene is TRBV5-4, the J gene TRBJ2-1; D is unclear. V gave up 2 bases and J gave up 8 bases, with 11 bases separating them. Germline V gene sequence: CDR1 SGHNT, CDR2 YYREEE (reference sequence). This CDR3 comprises 13 residues. The CDR3 spells CASSFWARDEQFF. As DNA, the CDR3 is TGTGCCAGCAGCTTTTGGGCCCGAGATGAGCAGTTCTTC. Filled out from reference TRBV5-4 and TRBJ2-1, the complete variable domain reads ETGVTQSPTHLIKTRGQQVTLRCSSQSGHNTVSWYQQALGQGPQFIFQYYREEENGRGNFPPRFSGLQFPNYSSELNVNALELDDSALYLCASSFWARDEQFFGPGTRLTVL.

This chain links TRBV2 with TRBJ2-1; possibly TRBD2 for D (6 bases). This CDR3 spans 12 amino acids. CDR1 is SNHLY, CDR2 FYNNEI, per germline. V lost 8 bases to trimming and J lost 7 bases, with 12 bases between them. The CDR3 reads CASPGLRNEQFF. The CDR3 DNA reads as TGTGCCAGCCCGGGACTGAGGAATGAGCAGTTCTTC.

This chain uses TRBV7-2 with TRBJ1-4; a possible D gene is TRBD1 (5 bases). The CDR3 loop spans 14 amino acids. The V gene's germline CDR1 is SGHTA and CDR2 FQGNSA. Trimming took 2 bases from V and 1 from J, leaving 5 bases between them. CDR3 nucleotides: TGTGCCAGCAGCTTACAGGGAACTAATGAAAAACTGTTTTTT. Residues: CASSLQGTNEKLFF.

The chain employs TRBV9 and TRBJ1-2, with 7 bases lining up with TRBD1. The CDR3 is made up of 15 amino acids. Germline CDR1 and CDR2: SGDLS and YYNGEE. V lost 4 bases, J lost 0 bases, and 6 bases stayed unmatched. CDR3 nucleotide sequence: TGTGCCAGCAGCCCCCGGGACAGCGCTAACTATGGCTACACCTTC. It yields the protein CASSPRDSANYGYTF.